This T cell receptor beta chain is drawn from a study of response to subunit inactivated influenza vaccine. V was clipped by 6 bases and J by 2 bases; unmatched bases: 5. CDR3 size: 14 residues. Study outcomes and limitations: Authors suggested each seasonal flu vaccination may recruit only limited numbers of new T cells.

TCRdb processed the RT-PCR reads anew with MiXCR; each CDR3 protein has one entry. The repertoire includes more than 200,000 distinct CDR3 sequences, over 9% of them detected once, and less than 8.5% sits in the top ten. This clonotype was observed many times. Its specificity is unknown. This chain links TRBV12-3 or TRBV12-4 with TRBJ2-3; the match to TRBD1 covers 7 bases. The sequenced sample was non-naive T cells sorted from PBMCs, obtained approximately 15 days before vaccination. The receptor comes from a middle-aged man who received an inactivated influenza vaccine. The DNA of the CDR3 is TGTGCCAGCAGACCCACAGGGGTCACAGATACGCAGTATTTT. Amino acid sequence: CASRPTGVTDTQYF.